Listed below are T cell receptor beta chains from one sample, sequenced in a study of blood T cell repertoires in COVID-19. Generated by immunoSEQ multiplex PCR, the TCRdb table keeps only in-frame clones and is missing some. The sample carries 200,000 to 250,000 clones, less than 85% recorded once. The material sequenced was peripheral blood. The receptor source for this set is a woman aged 70-85 years with acute or convalescent COVID-19. CDR3s include the opening cysteine and the closing phenylalanine or tryptophan. A D gene is named only where the DNA matches it firmly. Size is stated for part of the rows, as once, few or many counts, or as a class when the clone is expanded.

TRBV28	TRBJ1-5	.	.	CASSGPGQYQPQHF	TGTGCCAGCAGTGGACCGGGACAATATCAGCCCCAGCATTTT
TRBV27	TRBJ2-3	few	TRBD2	CASSPFAGVADTQYF	TGTGCCAGCAGCCCATTTGCGGGAGTAGCAGATACGCAGTATTTT
TRBV27	TRBJ2-1	.	.	CASSLRGNSYNEQFF	TGTGCCAGCAGTTTACGCGGTAACTCCTACAATGAGCAGTTCTTC
TRBV9	TRBJ1-5	.	.	CASSPGGALNSNQPQHF	TGTGCCAGCAGCCCGGGCGGGGCCCTCAATAGCAATCAGCCCCAGCATTTT
TRBV28	TRBJ2-7	.	.	CASRSSGPSSYEQYF	TGTGCCAGCAGATCGAGCGGGCCCAGCTCCTACGAGCAGTACTTC
TRBV2	TRBJ2-1	.	TRBD1	CASNDRGADNEQFF	TGTGCCAGCAACGACAGGGGGGCGGACAATGAGCAGTTCTTC
TRBV21-1	TRBJ1-2	.	.	CASSLYGYTF	TGTGCCAGCAGCCTCTATGGCTACACCTTC
TRBV30	TRBJ2-2	.	.	CAWSPGWGANTGELFF	TGTGCCTGGAGCCCTGGATGGGGGGCGAACACCGGGGAGCTGTTTTTT
TRBV3-1/TRBV3-2	TRBJ1-6	few	TRBD1	CASSQGGGLGSSYNSPLHF	TGTGCCAGCAGCCAAGGAGGGGGCCTTGGGAGCTCCTATAATTCACCCCTCCACTTT
TRBV19	TRBJ2-2	.	.	CASREQGGAGELFF	TGTGCCAGTAGGGAACAGGGCGGCGCCGGGGAGCTGTTTTTT
TRBV15	TRBJ2-7	.	TRBD1	CATSRDPGQGYEQYF	TGTGCCACCAGCAGAGACCCGGGACAGGGCTACGAGCAGTACTTC
TRBV7-9	TRBJ2-3	.	.	CASSLSGTDTQYF	TGTGCCAGCAGCTTATCTGGCACAGATACGCAGTATTTT
TRBV27	TRBJ2-7	.	.	CASSFATSWGYEQYF	TGTGCCAGCAGTTTCGCGACTAGTTGGGGCTACGAGCAGTACTTC
TRBV10-2	TRBJ1-5	.	TRBD1	CASSDRGRGAQPQHF	TGCGCCAGCAGTGACAGGGGGCGAGGAGCTCAGCCCCAGCATTTT
TRBV30	TRBJ2-7	few	.	CAYRLRHPKGYEQYF	TGTGCCTACCGTTTGAGGCATCCCAAAGGATACGAGCAGTACTTC
TRBV12-3/TRBV12-4	TRBJ1-1	.	.	CASSFGRGSEAFF	TGTGCCAGCAGTTTCGGGAGGGGCAGCGAAGCTTTCTTT
TRBV5-5	TRBJ1-5	few	.	CASSLNSYGNQPQHF	TGTGCCAGCAGCTTGAACTCGTACGGCAATCAGCCCCAGCATTTT
TRBV6-6	TRBJ1-5	.	TRBD1	CASSGTGGDQPQHF	TGTGCCAGCAGCGGGACAGGGGGCGATCAGCCCCAGCATTTT
TRBV9	TRBJ2-1	few	TRBD1	CASSEPGQPFF	TGTGCCAGCAGCGAACCGGGACAGCCGTTCTTC
TRBV6-2/TRBV6-3	TRBJ2-4	.	TRBD2	CASSYPTGLAGDKNIQYF	TGTGCCAGCAGTTACCCGACGGGGCTAGCGGGGGACAAAAACATTCAGTACTTC
TRBV5-1	TRBJ2-3	few	.	CASRVGADTQYF	TGCGCCAGCAGGGTCGGGGCAGATACGCAGTATTTT
TRBV6-6	TRBJ2-7	once	TRBD1	CASSPGDRDISEQYF	TGTGCCAGCAGTCCAGGGGACAGGGATATCAGCGAGCAGTACTTC
TRBV7-2	TRBJ1-1	.	.	CASSLGAGYGNTEAFF	TGTGCCAGCAGCTTAGGGGCAGGGTATGGGAACACTGAAGCTTTCTTT
TRBV28	TRBJ1-2	once	.	CASSLSGEGDYGYTF	TGTGCCAGCAGCCTCTCAGGGGAGGGGGACTATGGCTACACCTTC
TRBV5-6	TRBJ1-2	.	.	CASSLGEGRGYTF	TGTGCCAGCAGCTTGGGGGAGGGGCGGGGCTACACCTTC
TRBV6-5	TRBJ1-1	.	TRBD1	CASRPSGGREAFF	TGTGCCAGCAGGCCATCAGGGGGCAGGGAAGCTTTCTTT
TRBV28	TRBJ1-4	.	TRBD1	CASSQQGQGIGVEKLFF	TGTGCCAGCAGTCAACAGGGACAGGGGATCGGAGTCGAAAAACTGTTTTTT
TRBV30	TRBJ2-2	.	TRBD2	CAWEGLAGGRANTGELFF	TGTGCCTGGGAGGGACTAGCGGGAGGCAGGGCGAACACCGGGGAGCTGTTTTTT
TRBV7-2	TRBJ2-1	.	TRBD2	CASSLGLAGVYNEQFF	TGTGCCAGCAGCTTAGGGCTAGCGGGGGTCTACAATGAGCAGTTCTTC
TRBV11-2	TRBJ1-2	few	TRBD1	CASSRLQGRGYTF	TGTGCCAGCAGCCGCCTACAGGGGAGAGGCTACACCTTC
TRBV11-2	TRBJ2-1	.	.	CASQKWGPNEQFF	TGTGCCAGCCAAAAATGGGGGCCCAATGAGCAGTTCTTC
TRBV20-1	TRBJ2-3	.	.	CSASFTDTDTQYF	TGCAGTGCTAGTTTTACAGACACAGATACGCAGTATTTT
TRBV5-5	TRBJ1-1	.	.	CASSGAGNTEAFF	TGTGCCAGCAGCGGGGCCGGGAACACTGAAGCTTTCTTT
TRBV6-5	TRBJ2-7	.	.	CASSYGGTYEQYF	TGTGCCAGCAGTTATGGCGGAACCTACGAGCAGTACTTC
TRBV2	TRBJ2-3	.	TRBD2	CASASLAGGTDTQYF	TGTGCCAGCGCTTCTTTAGCGGGAGGGACAGATACGCAGTATTTT
TRBV11-3	TRBJ2-7	.	.	CASSLGREQTYEQYF	TGTGCCAGCAGCTTAGGCAGGGAACAGACCTACGAGCAGTACTTC
TRBV28	TRBJ2-5	.	TRBD2	CASSLLGGRFQETQYF	TGTGCCAGCAGTTTATTGGGCGGGAGGTTTCAAGAGACCCAGTACTTC
TRBV5-1	TRBJ1-3	.	TRBD1	CASSTTGSSGNTIYF	TGCGCCAGCAGCACGACAGGGAGCTCTGGAAACACCATATATTTT
TRBV30	TRBJ2-5	.	.	CAWSPEGVETQYF	TGTGCCTGGAGTCCCGAGGGGGTGGAGACCCAGTACTTC
TRBV5-1	TRBJ2-1	many	.	CASSLAQGGYNEQFF	TGCGCCAGCAGCTTGGCTCAGGGGGGCTACAATGAGCAGTTCTTC
TRBV7-9	TRBJ1-1	.	.	CASSTPTAGNTEAFF	TGTGCCAGCAGCACGCCCACAGCTGGGAACACTGAAGCTTTCTTT
TRBV2	TRBJ2-1	.	TRBD2	CASPRPWTSGTFYNEQFF	TGTGCCAGCCCTCGGCCTTGGACTAGCGGGACTTTTTACAATGAGCAGTTCTTC
TRBV6-5	TRBJ1-4	.	TRBD1	CASRITTGDEKLFF	TGTGCCAGCAGGATAACGACAGGGGATGAAAAACTGTTTTTT
TRBV3-1/TRBV3-2	TRBJ2-7	.	.	CASSQGYSYEQYF	TGTGCCAGCAGCCAAGGCTACTCCTACGAGCAGTACTTC
TRBV29-1	TRBJ2-1	.	.	CSVSERSSYNEQFF	TGCAGCGTAAGTGAGCGGAGCTCCTACAATGAGCAGTTCTTC
TRBV6-5	TRBJ1-1	once	TRBD1	CASSYGGQEAFF	TGTGCCAGCAGTTACGGGGGACAGGAAGCTTTCTTT
TRBV5-8	TRBJ2-1	.	TRBD2	CASSLAGLAGVYEQFF	TGTGCCAGCAGCTTGGCCGGGCTAGCGGGAGTATATGAGCAGTTCTTC
TRBV28	TRBJ1-1	.	.	CASSQGGAQGTEAFF	TGTGCCAGCAGTCAAGGGGGGGCCCAAGGCACTGAAGCTTTCTTT
TRBV6-1	TRBJ1-1	few	.	CASSEGRHREAFF	TGTGCCAGCAGTGAGGGCAGACACAGAGAAGCTTTCTTT
TRBV7-2	TRBJ2-3	.	.	CASSSDRGDTQYF	TGTGCCAGCAGCTCCGATCGGGGAGATACGCAGTATTTT